Following are 31 T cell receptor beta chains from one sample sequenced in a study of shared clonotypes between healthy human individuals. CD45RO-negative CD8 cells positively selected for CCR7 made up the naive population, which excluded terminally differentiated effector memory CD45RA+ cells. Clones were read by immunoSEQ multiplex PCR, and TCRdb kept only the in-frame ones, dropping some. Here the sample spans just over 2,000,000 clones, about 94% being singletons. Sequencing used naive CD8+ T cells sorted from blood. The receptors originated from a man between 18 and 35 years old in good health.

The chain uses TRBV2 and TRBJ1-1; the D gene is possibly TRBD1 (6 bases). CDR3 length: 16 amino acids. Germline V gene lookup returns CDR1 SNHLY and CDR2 FYNNEI. Trimming took off 6 bases at V and 2 bases at J, with 19 bases between the two ends. Here the CDR3 DNA reads TGTGCCAGCAGGGACAGACTCAGGGCTCTTAACACTGAAGCTTTCTTT. Protein: CASRDRLRALNTEAFF.

With respect to this clone: This specimen includes other DNA sequences encoding the same CDR3. The V and J genes are TRBV6-5 and TRBJ2-2; D not certain. Trimming left V 8 bases short and J 6 bases short, with 7 bases between. Germline V gene sequence: CDR1 MNHEY, CDR2 SVGAGI. The CDR3 is made up of 11 amino acids. The CDR3 DNA follows: TGTGCCAGCCGTTCATCCGGGGAGCTGTTTTTT. Amino acids: CASRSSGELFF.

The rearrangement links TRBV4-2 to TRBJ2-7; 7 positions match TRBD1. This CDR3 is built from 13 residues. The germline gives CDR1 LGHNA, CDR2 YNFKEQ. V trimming: 4 bases; J trimming: 3 bases; junction bases outside the gene matches: 3. DNA of the CDR3: TGTGCCAGCAGCCCCAGACAGGGCTACGAGCAGTACTTC. This encodes CASSPRQGYEQYF.

The DNA of the CDR3 is TGCGCCAGCAGCCAAGATGCCTTGATGAACACTGAAGCTTTCTTT. Protein: CASSQDALMNTEAFF. The chain employs TRBV4-3 and TRBJ1-1; D is ambiguous. V was pared by 0 bases and J by 0 bases, with 8 bases between. The CDR3 contains 15 residues. Germline V gene lookup returns CDR1 LGHNA and CDR2 YSLEER.

The chain joins TRBV9 to TRBJ2-7, with TRBD2 matching over 9 bases. CDR1 is SGDLS, CDR2 YYNGEE, per germline. The length of the CDR3 is 17 residues. V was clipped by 3 bases and J by 0 bases; unmatched bases: 10. The CDR3, as DNA: TGTGCCAGCAGCGACGGACTAGCGAGCGTTAGCTCCTACGAGCAGTACTTC. Translating gives CASSDGLASVSSYEQYF.

Notes on this clone: This sample includes further DNA sequences coding for the same CDR3. The chain recombines TRBV30 with TRBJ2-1; 8 nucleotides match TRBD1. This CDR3 has 11 residues. CDR1 is GTSNPN and CDR2 is SVGIG in the germline V gene (reference sequence). Trimming cost V 5 bases and J 7 bases; bases outside gene matches: 1. CDR3 in DNA: TGTGCCTGGGGACAGGGAAATGAGCAGTTCTTC. Amino acids: CAWGQGNEQFF. Using reference TRBV30 and TRBJ2-1 for the parts outside the CDR3, the full variable domain is SQTIHQWPATLVQPVGSPLSLECTVEGTSNPNLYWYRQAAGRGLQLLFYSVGIGQISSEVPQNLSASRPQDRQFILSSKKLLLSDSGFYLCAWGQGNEQFFGPGTRLTVL.

Here the CDR3 DNA reads TGTGCCAGCAGCTTGCTTGGGACGGGGCTGTCCCAGTACTTC. This sequence encodes CASSLLGTGLSQYF. V and J are TRBV5-6 and TRBJ2-5; D is tentatively TRBD1 or TRBD2 (5 bases each). This CDR3 contains 14 residues. Germline CDR1 is SGHDT and CDR2 is YYEEEE. V shed 1 base and J shed 9 bases, with 16 bases lying between them.

This clone was seen only a few times. The rearrangement links TRBV9 to TRBJ1-6, with a possible D match to TRBD1 (6 bases). This CDR3 has 16 amino acids. In germline, CDR1 is SGDLS, CDR2 YYNGEE. Trimming stripped 4 bases from V and 5 bases from J, with 16 bases between. CDR3 sequence: CASSSPGGQNNSPLHF. The CDR3 DNA is TGTGCCAGCAGCTCCCCCGGGGGGCAGAATAATTCACCCCTCCACTTT.

V and J are TRBV7-9 and TRBJ1-2; D gene uncertain. The V gene lost 4 bases and the J gene lost 6 bases, with 18 bases spanning the gap. Germline CDR1 SEHNR, CDR2 FQNEAQ (reference sequence). The CDR3 is 15 residues long. The DNA for the CDR3 is TGTGCCAGCAGCTCCCCGCGGTCTTGGGCGAATGGCTACACCTTC. This encodes CASSSPRSWANGYTF.

About this clone: This sample includes further DNA sequences coding for the same CDR3. The chain combines TRBV6-1 with TRBJ2-7; 8 positions match TRBD1. This CDR3 has 15 amino acids. Germline assignment: CDR1 MNHNS and CDR2 SASEGT. Losses at the gene ends were 1 base for V and 4 bases for J; bases not matched to a gene: 6. CDR3 residues: CASSEGDRGLYEQYF. As DNA, the CDR3 is TGTGCCAGCAGTGAAGGCGACAGGGGACTTTACGAGCAGTACTTC.

The rearrangement uses TRBV6-6 and TRBJ2-3, with D uncertain. CDR1 is MNHNY and CDR2 is SVGAGI in the germline V gene (reference sequence). Trimming took off 6 bases at V and 1 base at J, with 11 bases between the two ends. This CDR3 has 14 amino acids. The CDR3 protein is CASRHEWGTDTQYF. CDR3 in DNA: TGTGCCAGCAGACACGAGTGGGGCACAGATACGCAGTATTTT.

The V and J genes are TRBV15 and TRBJ2-7, with TRBD1 matching over 8 bases. Germline lookup yields CDR1 LNHNV and CDR2 YYDKDF (reference sequence). This CDR3 is 15 amino acids long. V dropped 3 bases and J dropped 2; count of bases not matched to a gene: 6. In nucleotides, the CDR3 is TGTGCCACCAGCAGGGACAGGGTGGTCACCTACGAGCAGTACTTC. Protein: CATSRDRVVTYEQYF.

The V and J genes are TRBV7-9 and TRBJ2-5; D is unresolved. The length of the CDR3 is 15 residues. Germline CDR1 reads SEHNR; CDR2 reads FQNEAQ (reference sequence). Trimming shortened V by 4 bases and J by 1 base, and 13 bases separated the two germline ends. The CDR3 loop reads CASSSELRPQETQYF. The CDR3 bases are TGTGCCAGCAGCTCCGAACTACGCCCCCAAGAGACCCAGTACTTC.

This chain links TRBV7-2 with TRBJ1-2; possibly TRBD1 for D (5 bases). The length of the CDR3 is 16 residues. The germline V gene encodes CDR1 SGHTA and CDR2 FQGNSA. V was pared by 0 bases and J by 4 bases, with 15 bases between. The CDR3 protein is CASSLARDDRLYGYTF. The DNA for the CDR3 is TGTGCCAGCAGCTTAGCCAGGGACGATAGACTCTATGGCTACACCTTC.

The DNA of the CDR3 is TGTGCCAGCAGTTTTGTGGGGGACACTGAAGCTTTCTTT. This gives the protein CASSFVGDTEAFF. The chain recombines TRBV27 with TRBJ1-1, with D possibly TRBD1 on 5 matching bases. Germline-derived CDR1 and CDR2 are MNHEY and SMNVEV (reference sequence). V was clipped by 3 bases and J by 3 bases, with 8 bases between them. CDR3 length: 13 residues.

This chain connects TRBV30 to TRBJ1-1; 10 bases line up with TRBD1. J was trimmed by 3 bases and V by 1 base; bases with no gene match: 5. The CDR3 sequence is 15 residues long. Germline loops: CDR1 GTSNPN, CDR2 SVGIG (reference sequence). DNA for the CDR3: TGTGCCTGGAGTGCTGGGACAGGGGAAGACACTGAAGCTTTCTTT. Its protein is CAWSAGTGEDTEAFF.

V is TRBV4-3 and J is TRBJ2-1; D assignment may be TRBD1 or TRBD2 (6 bases each). This CDR3 is 17 amino acids long. Germline lookup yields CDR1 LGHNA and CDR2 YSLEER. V gave up 0 bases and J gave up 9 bases, with 21 bases separating them. CDR3 DNA: TGCGCCAGCAGCCAAGATTTAACGGGGGTTTTAGGGGGTGAGCAGTTCTTC. Residues: CASSQDLTGVLGGEQFF.

V is TRBV27 and J is TRBJ2-1, with unresolved D. The CDR3 runs 13 residues. The V end was cut by 3 bases, the J end by 7 bases, with 10 bases between. The germline V gene encodes CDR1 MNHEY and CDR2 SMNVEV (reference sequence). CDR3 protein: CASSFRGLNEQFF. CDR3 sequence (DNA): TGTGCCAGCAGTTTTCGTGGGTTGAATGAGCAGTTCTTC.

Turning to this clone: The sample contains more than one DNA sequence encoding this CDR3. The chain recombines TRBV5-4 with TRBJ1-5; D remains unclear. Germline assignment: CDR1 SGHNT and CDR2 YYREEE (reference sequence). CDR3 length: 12 residues. Trimming took 8 bases from V and 9 from J, leaving 15 bases between them. CDR3 residues: CASTQEDLPQHF. The CDR3 DNA reads as TGTGCCAGTACGCAGGAAGACCTGCCCCAGCATTTT.

The chain recombines TRBV6-1 with TRBJ1-4, with D possibly being TRBD1 (6 bases). The length of the CDR3 is 15 residues. Trimming stripped 7 bases from V and 5 bases from J, with 17 bases between. Germline values: CDR1 MNHNS, CDR2 SASEGT. The CDR3 coding sequence is TGTGCCAGCAACGACCCGACAGGAAAAAATGAAAAACTGTTTTTT. It translates to CASNDPTGKNEKLFF.

V usage is TRBV6-5 and J usage is TRBJ1-4, with no clear D. Trimming pared 0 bases from V and 5 bases from J, leaving 13 bases between. Germline V gene lookup returns CDR1 MNHEY and CDR2 SVGAGI. This CDR3 has 16 residues. The CDR3 sequence: CASSYSSEGPNEKLFF. The CDR3 coding sequence is TGTGCCAGCAGTTACTCGAGCGAGGGCCCCAATGAAAAACTGTTTTTT.

The V call is TRBV4-1, the J call TRBJ1-2; 11 bases agree with TRBD1. The CDR3 sequence is 17 residues long. Germline trimming cut 0 bases from V and 3 bases from J; bases unmatched to any gene: 6. Germline CDR1 reads MGHRA; CDR2 reads YSYEKL. The CDR3 region has the DNA TGCGCCAGCAGCCAAGAGGGTGCGGGACAGGGGGACTATGGCTACACCTTC. This sequence encodes CASSQEGAGQGDYGYTF.

The count of this clone is one. V usage is TRBV19 and J usage is TRBJ2-2; the D is unclear. Trimming removed 6 bases from V and 5 bases from J, with 10 bases in between. The CDR3 is 13 amino acids. Germline CDR1 is LNHDA and CDR2 is SQIVND (reference sequence). The DNA for the CDR3 is TGTGCCAGTAGCCAATCAGTTACCGGGGAGCTGTTTTTT. Its translation: CASSQSVTGELFF. Looking up the rest from reference TRBV19 and TRBJ2-2 gives the full variable domain: DGGITQSPKYLFRKEGQNVTLSCEQNLNHDAMYWYRQDPGQGLRLIYYSQIVNDFQKGDIAEGYSVSREKKESFPLTVTSAQKNPTAFYLCASSQSVTGELFFGEGSRLTVL.

V usage is TRBV15 and J usage is TRBJ2-7, with 7 bases matching TRBD2. V dropped 3 bases and J dropped 3; count of bases not matched to a gene: 5. The CDR3 is 14 residues long. The V gene's germline CDR1 is LNHNV and CDR2 YYDKDF (reference sequence). The CDR3, as DNA: TGTGCCACCAGCAGTCGAGGACTAGTCTACGAGCAGTACTTC. As protein: CATSSRGLVYEQYF.

In the case of this clone: Other DNA sequences of this sample code for an identical CDR3. CDR3 sequence (DNA): TGTGCCAGCAGTGAGGGGTATGGCTACACCTTC. Translated: CASSEGYGYTF. The chain is built from TRBV6-1 and TRBJ1-2; D is unresolved. Germline loops: CDR1 MNHNS, CDR2 SASEGT. The V end lost 3 bases, the J end lost 5 bases, and 4 bases lay between the germline ends. The CDR3 is 11 residues long.

Remarks on this clone: Other DNA sequences of this sample code for an identical CDR3. This chain connects TRBV5-6 to TRBJ2-7; 7 bases align to TRBD1. V lost 4 bases and J lost 3; bases outside the gene matches: 4. The germline gives CDR1 SGHDT, CDR2 YYEEEE. The CDR3 contains 13 residues. This CDR3 reads CASSDGTVYEQYF. The CDR3 DNA is TGTGCCAGCAGCGATGGGACAGTCTACGAGCAGTACTTC.

This chain connects TRBV27 to TRBJ2-7; D may be TRBD2 (5 bases). Deletions cut 3 bases from V and 4 bases from J, with 16 bases between. CDR1 is MNHEY, CDR2 SMNVEV, per germline (reference sequence). The CDR3 is 15 amino acids. CDR3 residues: CASSLLPWTDYEQYF. The DNA of the CDR3 is TGTGCCAGCAGTTTGCTCCCCTGGACTGATTACGAGCAGTACTTC.

The V call is TRBV29-1, the J call TRBJ2-7, with D possibly being TRBD2 (5 bases). CDR1 and CDR2 (germline): SQVTM, ANQGSEA. The CDR3 length is 13 residues. The V and J ends lost 2 bases and 3 bases respectively, with 11 bases between them. The CDR3 loop is CSVELGEDYEQYF. In DNA form, the CDR3 reads TGCAGCGTTGAATTGGGAGAAGACTACGAGCAGTACTTC.

This clone was counted once. The gene calls are TRBV7-8 and TRBJ2-7; 8 nucleotides match TRBD2. With V trimmed by 6 bases and J by 4 bases, 5 bases remained unmatched. The CDR3 has 13 amino acids. Germline CDR1 is SGHVS and CDR2 is FQNEAQ. The CDR3 spells CASREAGAYEQYF. CDR3 bases: TGTGCCAGCAGGGAAGCGGGAGCTTACGAGCAGTACTTC.

The chain links TRBV29-1 to TRBJ2-7; D perhaps matches TRBD1 (6 bases). CDR1 is SQVTM and CDR2 is ANQGSEA in the germline V gene. Trimming shortened V by 1 base and J by 3 bases, and 22 bases separated the two germline ends. The CDR3 is 17 residues long. CDR3 nucleotide sequence: TGCAGCGTTGAAGCCTGGACAGCCGGGACCCCTAGCTACGAGCAGTACTTC. This encodes CSVEAWTAGTPSYEQYF.

This clone was found once. The chain links TRBV7-3 to TRBJ2-7; D possibly uses TRBD1 or TRBD2 (6 bases each). V lost 0 bases and J 5 bases, leaving 14 bases between the germline ends. Germline CDR1 reads SGHTA; CDR2 reads FQGTGA. The CDR3 extends over 15 amino acids. This CDR3 is CASSLTTGAYDEQYF. The CDR3, as DNA: TGTGCCAGCAGCTTAACGACGGGGGCTTACGACGAGCAGTACTTC. Filled out from reference TRBV7-3 and TRBJ2-7, the complete variable domain reads GAGVSQTPSNKVTEKGKYVELRCDPISGHTALYWYRQSLGQGPEFLIYFQGTGAADDSGLPNDRFFAVRPEGSVSTLKIQRTERGDSAVYLCASSLTTGAYDEQYFGPGTRLTVT.